The 26 T cell receptor beta chains presented below share a single source sample, sequenced in a study of cytotoxic CD8 clonotypes in ibrutinib-treated CLL. Libraries were prepared by immunoSEQ multiplex PCR; TCRdb keeps only in-frame clonotypes and omits some of them. Of about 200,000 clones in the sample, around 75% are singletons; the top ten hold roughly 5.8%. The sequencing here drew on PBMCs, taken after 12 months of ibrutinib treatment. All receptors come from a human donor with chronic lymphocytic leukemia.

The rearrangement uses TRBV5-4 and TRBJ1-1; D is uncertain. The germline CDR1 and CDR2 sequences are SGHNT and YYREEE (reference sequence). V lost 4 bases to trimming and J lost 0 bases, with 7 bases between them. The CDR3 loop spans 13 amino acids. As DNA, the CDR3 is TGTGCCAGCAGCCCTGTGATGAACACTGAAGCTTTCTTT. Amino acids: CASSPVMNTEAFF.

V gene TRBV25-1 combines with J gene TRBJ1-4; TRBD1 is a possible D gene (5 bases). The CDR3 sequence is 15 residues long. Germline V CDR1 and CDR2: MGHDK, SYGVNS. The V end lost 2 bases, the J end lost 0 bases, and 7 bases lay between the germline ends. Here the CDR3 DNA reads TGTGCCAGCAGTGAAGGGACGGCAACTAATGAAAAACTGTTTTTT. Residues: CASSEGTATNEKLFF.

The chain combines TRBV7-6 with TRBJ2-7, with 7 bases that match TRBD2. Germline loops: CDR1 SGHVS, CDR2 FNYEAQ. V shed 1 base, J shed 6 bases, and the junction held 3 bases outside the gene matches. CDR3 length: 13 residues. CDR3 DNA sequence: TGTGCCAGCAGCTTAGGGCGGGAGAGCGAGCAGTACTTC. Amino acids: CASSLGRESEQYF.

The rearrangement uses TRBV5-1 and TRBJ1-2; no reliable D call. The CDR3 extends over 16 amino acids. Deletions cut 0 bases from V and 5 bases from J, with 17 bases between. Germline loops: CDR1 SGHRS, CDR2 YFSETQ. The DNA for the CDR3 is TGCGCCAGCAGCTTGGATAGGAATCCGCTCGGGTATGGCTACACCTTC. Protein sequence: CASSLDRNPLGYGYTF.

This rearrangement joins TRBV30 to TRBJ2-1; perhaps D is TRBD1 or TRBD2 (5 bases each). CDR3 length: 14 residues. Trimming pared 3 bases from V and 4 bases from J, leaving 13 bases between. CDR1 GTSNPN and CDR2 SVGIG come from the germline V gene (reference sequence). DNA of the CDR3: TGTGCCTGGAGAAGGGACGGAGCTTACAATGAGCAGTTCTTC. It translates to CAWRRDGAYNEQFF.

The chain carries TRBV5-1 and TRBJ1-2, with no clear D. This CDR3 has 14 residues. Trimming took off 2 bases at V and 0 bases at J, with 8 bases between the two ends. The germline V gene has CDR1 SGHRS and CDR2 YFSETQ. The CDR3 bases are TGCGCCAGCAGCTTATTAAACGCTAACTATGGCTACACCTTC. It is translated as CASSLLNANYGYTF.

The chain has TRBV28 and TRBJ2-7, with 11 bases matching TRBD2. Germline CDR1 and CDR2: MDHEN and SYDVKM. The CDR3 is made up of 15 amino acids. Trimming removed 3 bases from V and 9 bases from J; junction bases left unmatched: 10. As DNA, the CDR3 is TGTGCCAGCAGTTTCCGAACTAGCGGGAGTAGTGCGCAGTACTTC. This translates into CASSFRTSGSSAQYF.

This chain uses TRBV9 with TRBJ1-1; D is unclear. V lost 0 bases and J lost 13, with 13 bases in between. CDR3 length: 12 residues. CDR1 and CDR2 (germline): SGDLS, YYNGEE. CDR3 sequence (DNA): TGTGCCAGCAGCGTAGTCTCAGGAAGTCTTTTCTTT. Translation gives CASSVVSGSLFF.

V and J are TRBV19 and TRBJ2-6, with TRBD2 as a possible D gene (5 bases). CDR1 and CDR2 (germline): LNHDA, SQIVND (reference sequence). V lost 5 bases to trimming and J lost 1 base, with 12 bases between them. This CDR3 is built from 16 residues. This chain's CDR3 is CASSPRGISGANVLTF. The CDR3 nucleotides are TGTGCCAGTAGTCCGAGAGGGATTTCTGGGGCCAACGTCCTGACTTTC.

The chain links TRBV27 to TRBJ2-1; 7 bases line up with TRBD1. V lost 7 bases and J lost 1; bases outside the gene matches: 10. Germline lookup yields CDR1 MNHEY and CDR2 SMNVEV (reference sequence). The CDR3 runs to 16 residues. This CDR3 is CASTSLTGRSYNEQFF. Written as DNA, the CDR3 is TGTGCCAGCACCTCGCTGACAGGGCGGTCCTACAATGAGCAGTTCTTC.

This chain joins TRBV9 and TRBJ2-1; 7 bases agree with TRBD2. The CDR3 spans 13 residues. CDR1 and CDR2 from the germline V gene are SGDLS and YYNGEE. The V and J ends lost 0 bases and 9 bases, in that order; junction bases with no gene match: 3. In DNA, the CDR3 is TGTGCCAGCAGCGTAGTCGGGGGGACTGAGCAGTTCTTC. Its protein product is CASSVVGGTEQFF.

The rearrangement uses TRBV27 and TRBJ2-1; tentative D call: TRBD2 (6 bases). The CDR3 loop spans 14 amino acids. Germline V gene sequence: CDR1 MNHEY, CDR2 SMNVEV (reference sequence). Trimming shortened V by 2 bases and J by 4 bases, and 9 bases separated the two germline ends. The CDR3 loop reads CASSLAGSYNEQFF. As DNA, the CDR3 is TGTGCCAGCAGTTTAGCGGGAAGTTACAATGAGCAGTTCTTC.

The chain couples TRBV10-1 to TRBJ1-3; unclear D gene. The CDR3 loop spans 14 amino acids. From germline, CDR1 is WNHNN and CDR2 SYGVQD (reference sequence). Deletions cut 3 bases from V and 0 bases from J, with 6 bases between. DNA of the CDR3: TGCGCCAGCAGTGACCCCAGCTCTGGAAACACCATATATTTT. Translating it yields CASSDPSSGNTIYF.

The CDR3 coding sequence is TGCGCCAGCAGCCCCGTCAGAGGGACTGAAGCTTTCTTT. Amino acids: CASSPVRGTEAFF. This chain links TRBV4-1 with TRBJ1-1; D remains unclear. Germline V gives CDR1 MGHRA, CDR2 YSYEKL. This CDR3 spans 13 amino acids. Trimming took off 4 bases at V and 5 bases at J, with 11 bases between the two ends.

The chain employs TRBV19 and TRBJ1-1; no firm D call. V was clipped by 4 bases and J by 1 base, with 13 bases between them. This CDR3 contains 15 residues. Germline V gives CDR1 LNHDA, CDR2 SQIVND (reference sequence). In DNA form, the CDR3 reads TGTGCCAGTAGTAGAGAAGGAGATTGGAACACTGAAGCTTTCTTT. Its protein product is CASSREGDWNTEAFF.

This chain connects TRBV5-8 to TRBJ2-5; either TRBD1 or TRBD2 may supply D (5 bases each). The V end lost 4 bases, the J end lost 4 bases, and 23 bases lay between the germline ends. Germline CDR1 SGHTS, CDR2 YDEGEE. The CDR3 consists of 17 residues. Here the CDR3 reads CASSGWGTGPEGETQYF. The DNA of the CDR3 is TGTGCCAGCAGCGGGTGGGGAACGGGGCCGGAAGGAGAGACCCAGTACTTC.

J is TRBJ2-1 and V is TRBV29-1; D ambiguous. Germline V gives CDR1 SQVTM, CDR2 ANQGSEA. V lost 3 bases and J 9 bases, leaving 18 bases between the germline ends. The CDR3 sequence is 14 residues long. The CDR3, as DNA: TGCAGCGTTGATGAGTCTTGGGCTTCAGGTGAGCAGTTCTTC. Protein: CSVDESWASGEQFF.

In this sample, this clone turned up many times. The rearrangement links TRBV30 to TRBJ1-2; D gene uncertain. Germline CDR1 is GTSNPN and CDR2 is SVGIG (reference sequence). Deletions cut 5 bases from V and 5 bases from J, with 12 bases between. The CDR3 length is 12 residues. The DNA of the CDR3 is TGTGCCTGGGGAAAGCCGAGTTATGGCTACACCTTC. Its protein is CAWGKPSYGYTF. Complete variable domain (other parts from reference TRBV30 and TRBJ1-2): SQTIHQWPATLVQPVGSPLSLECTVEGTSNPNLYWYRQAAGRGLQLLFYSVGIGQISSEVPQNLSASRPQDRQFILSSKKLLLSDSGFYLCAWGKPSYGYTFGSGTRLTVV.

This clone was counted a few times. The chain couples TRBV19 to TRBJ1-4; D ambiguous. Germline V gene lookup returns CDR1 LNHDA and CDR2 SQIVND (reference sequence). V gave up 6 bases and J gave up 5 bases, with 13 bases separating them. The CDR3 has 14 residues. The chain's CDR3 is CASRNTGGNEKLFF. The CDR3 DNA reads as TGTGCCAGTAGGAACACCGGAGGCAATGAAAAACTGTTTTTT.

J is TRBJ2-7 and V is TRBV27; D is perhaps TRBD1 or TRBD2 (5 bases each). This CDR3 region has 17 residues. V was cut by 1 base and J by 2 bases, with 18 bases left in between. Germline-derived CDR1 and CDR2 are MNHEY and SMNVEV (reference sequence). The CDR3 coding sequence is TGTGCCAGCAGTTTATACCGTGGGCAGGGTAGCGCCTACGAGCAGTACTTC. Translated: CASSLYRGQGSAYEQYF.

This chain uses TRBV5-1 with TRBJ2-3; the D gene could be TRBD1 or TRBD2 (5 bases each). Trimming shortened V by 0 bases and J by 6 bases, and 8 bases separated the two germline ends. Germline V lookup: CDR1 SGHRS, CDR2 YFSETQ. This CDR3 region has 13 residues. DNA of the CDR3: TGCGCCAGCAGCTTGGGAGGGGTTGATACGCAGTATTTT. Amino acid sequence: CASSLGGVDTQYF.

The chain recombines TRBV4-1 with TRBJ2-4; 13 bases are shared with TRBD2. The CDR3 runs to 15 residues. Germline CDR1 reads MGHRA; CDR2 reads YSYEKL. V was pared by 4 bases and J by 8 bases, with 5 bases of the junction left unmatched. The CDR3 sequence: CASSPLAGGLDIQYF. In DNA, the CDR3 is TGCGCCAGCAGCCCACTAGCGGGGGGGCTCGACATTCAGTACTTC.

This clone has just a few counts. V is TRBV9 and J is TRBJ2-1; weak D call: TRBD2 (5 bases). Germline V gene sequence: CDR1 SGDLS, CDR2 YYNGEE. V was pared by 7 bases and J by 8 bases, with 7 bases between. This CDR3 has 10 amino acids. The CDR3 loop reads CASAADEQFF. Written as DNA, the CDR3 is TGTGCCAGCGCAGCGGATGAGCAGTTCTTC.

The chain carries TRBV30 and TRBJ1-6; 10 bases are a match to TRBD1. CDR3 length: 15 amino acids. The germline CDR1 and CDR2 sequences are GTSNPN and SVGIG (reference sequence). The junction had 4 bases not matched to a gene; V was cut back by 3 bases and J by 5 bases. The chain's CDR3 is CAWRTGGMHNSPLHF. Here the CDR3 DNA reads TGTGCCTGGAGGACAGGGGGCATGCATAATTCACCCCTCCACTTT.

V and J are TRBV6-5 and TRBJ1-5, with a weak D call TRBD1 (6 bases). The length of the CDR3 is 14 residues. Germline V lookup: CDR1 MNHEY, CDR2 SVGAGI. The ends were cut back, 6 bases at V and 4 bases at J, with 13 bases in the middle. The CDR3 region is CASSRQGGNQPQHF. The CDR3 nucleotides are TGTGCCAGCAGCCGCCAAGGGGGGAATCAGCCCCAGCATTTT.

This clone was found once. V and J are TRBV5-6 and TRBJ2-7, with a tentative D call TRBD2 (5 bases). Germline V lookup: CDR1 SGHDT, CDR2 YYEEEE. The CDR3 is 15 residues long. Trimming shortened V by 2 bases and J by 2 bases, and 14 bases separated the two germline ends. The CDR3 coding sequence is TGTGCCAGCAGCTTCCCGGGAATCTCCACCTACGAGCAGTACTTC. The encoded protein is CASSFPGISTYEQYF.